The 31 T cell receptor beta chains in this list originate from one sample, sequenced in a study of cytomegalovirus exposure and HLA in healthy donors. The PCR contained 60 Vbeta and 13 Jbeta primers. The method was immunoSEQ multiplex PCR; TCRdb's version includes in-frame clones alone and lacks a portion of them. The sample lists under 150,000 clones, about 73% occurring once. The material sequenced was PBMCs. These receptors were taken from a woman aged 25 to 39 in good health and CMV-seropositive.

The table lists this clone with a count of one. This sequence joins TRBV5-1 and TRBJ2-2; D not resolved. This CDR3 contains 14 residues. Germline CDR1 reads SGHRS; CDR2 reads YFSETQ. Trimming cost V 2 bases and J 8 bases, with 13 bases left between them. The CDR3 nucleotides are TGCGCCAGCAGCTTTACAAACAGTGAGGGGGAGCTGTTTTTT. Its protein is CASSFTNSEGELFF.

This CDR3 reads CASSPPRGAGGGYTF. Written as DNA, the CDR3 is TGTGCCAGCAGCCCCCCCCGGGGGGCAGGCGGTGGCTACACCTTC. The chain couples TRBV7-3 to TRBJ1-2, with D possibly TRBD1 on 6 matching bases. Germline assignment: CDR1 SGHTA and CDR2 FQGTGA. The CDR3 is 15 amino acids. Trimming cost V 5 bases and J 7 bases, with 20 bases left between them.

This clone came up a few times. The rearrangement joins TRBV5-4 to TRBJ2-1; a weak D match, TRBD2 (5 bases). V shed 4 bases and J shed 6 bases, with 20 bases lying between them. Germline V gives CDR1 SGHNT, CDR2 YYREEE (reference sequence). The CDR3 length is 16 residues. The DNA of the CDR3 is TGTGCCAGCAGCGCCCGACTGGACTCGCCAAGCAATGAGCAGTTCTTC. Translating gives CASSARLDSPSNEQFF.

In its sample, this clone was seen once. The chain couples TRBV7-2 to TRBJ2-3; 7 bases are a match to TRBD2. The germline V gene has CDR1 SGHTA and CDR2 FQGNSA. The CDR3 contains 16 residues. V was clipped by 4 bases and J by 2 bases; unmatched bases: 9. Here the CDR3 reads CASSSTLAVYTDTQYF. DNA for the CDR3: TGTGCCAGCAGCTCTACCCTAGCGGTGTACACAGATACGCAGTATTTT.

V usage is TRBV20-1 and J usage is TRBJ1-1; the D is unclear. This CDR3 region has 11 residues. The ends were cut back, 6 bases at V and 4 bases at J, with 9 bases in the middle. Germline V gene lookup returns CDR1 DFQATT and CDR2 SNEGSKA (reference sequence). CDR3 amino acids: CSARLFTEAFF. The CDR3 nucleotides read TGCAGTGCGAGGTTGTTCACTGAAGCTTTCTTT.

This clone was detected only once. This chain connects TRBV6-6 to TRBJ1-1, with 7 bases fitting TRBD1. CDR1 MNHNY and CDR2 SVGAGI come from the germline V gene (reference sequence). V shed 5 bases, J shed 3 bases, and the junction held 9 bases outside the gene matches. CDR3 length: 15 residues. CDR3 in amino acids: CASSPWTGMDTEAFF. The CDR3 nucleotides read TGTGCCAGCAGTCCTTGGACAGGAATGGACACTGAAGCTTTCTTT.

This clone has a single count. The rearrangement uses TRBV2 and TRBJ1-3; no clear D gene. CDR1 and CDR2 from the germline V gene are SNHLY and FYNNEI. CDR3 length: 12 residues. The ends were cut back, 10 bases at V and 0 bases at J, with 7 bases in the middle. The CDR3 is CAKRYSGNTIYF. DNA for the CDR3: TGTGCCAAACGGTACTCTGGAAACACCATATATTTT.

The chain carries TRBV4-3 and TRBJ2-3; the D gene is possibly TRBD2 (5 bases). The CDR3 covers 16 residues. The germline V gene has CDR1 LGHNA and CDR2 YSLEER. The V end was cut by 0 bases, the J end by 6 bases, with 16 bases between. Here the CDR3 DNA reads TGCGCCAGCAGCCAAGATTCGGGGTGGAGCCCGGATACGCAGTATTTT. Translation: CASSQDSGWSPDTQYF.

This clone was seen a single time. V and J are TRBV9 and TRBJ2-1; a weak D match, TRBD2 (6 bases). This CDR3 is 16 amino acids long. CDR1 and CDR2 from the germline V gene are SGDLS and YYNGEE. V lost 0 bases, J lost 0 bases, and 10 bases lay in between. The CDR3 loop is CASSVGAGSSYNEQFF. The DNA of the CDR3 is TGTGCCAGCAGCGTAGGGGCGGGGAGCTCCTACAATGAGCAGTTCTTC.

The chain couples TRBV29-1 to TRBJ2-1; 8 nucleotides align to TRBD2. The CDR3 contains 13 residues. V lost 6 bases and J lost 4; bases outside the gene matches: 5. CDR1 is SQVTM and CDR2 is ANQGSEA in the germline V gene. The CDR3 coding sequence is TGCAGCGTACGGGGGGGCCCTTACAATGAGCAGTTCTTC. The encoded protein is CSVRGGPYNEQFF.

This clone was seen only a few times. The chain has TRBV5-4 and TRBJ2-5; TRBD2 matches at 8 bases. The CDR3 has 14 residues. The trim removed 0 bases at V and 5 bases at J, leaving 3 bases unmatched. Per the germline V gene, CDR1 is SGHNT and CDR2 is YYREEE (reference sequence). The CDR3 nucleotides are TGTGCCAGCAGCTTGGCGGGGGGGCGGGAGACCCAGTACTTC. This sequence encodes CASSLAGGRETQYF.

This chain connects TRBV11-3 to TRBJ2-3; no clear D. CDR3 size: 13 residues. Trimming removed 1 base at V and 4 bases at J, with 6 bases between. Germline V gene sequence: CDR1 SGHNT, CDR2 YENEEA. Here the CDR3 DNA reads TGTGCCAGCAGCTTAGGGTCAGCAGATACGCAGTATTTT. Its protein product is CASSLGSADTQYF.

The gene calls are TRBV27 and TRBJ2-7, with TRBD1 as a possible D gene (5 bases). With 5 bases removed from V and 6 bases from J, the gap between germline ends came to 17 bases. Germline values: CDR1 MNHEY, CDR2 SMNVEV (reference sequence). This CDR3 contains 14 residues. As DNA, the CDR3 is TGTGCCAGCAGTCAACGTAGGGGCATTGGCGAGCAGTACTTC. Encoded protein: CASSQRRGIGEQYF.

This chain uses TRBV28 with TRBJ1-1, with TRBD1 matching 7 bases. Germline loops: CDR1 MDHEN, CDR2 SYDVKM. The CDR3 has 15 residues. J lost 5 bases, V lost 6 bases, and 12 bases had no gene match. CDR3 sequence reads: CASRNPRQGSTEAFF. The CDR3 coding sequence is TGTGCCAGCAGAAACCCCCGACAGGGTAGTACTGAAGCTTTCTTT.

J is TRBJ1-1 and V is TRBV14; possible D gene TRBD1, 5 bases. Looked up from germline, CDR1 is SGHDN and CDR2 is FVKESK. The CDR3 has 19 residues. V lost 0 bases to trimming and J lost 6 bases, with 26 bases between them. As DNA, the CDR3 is TGTGCCAGCAGCCAAGATGGGGCAGGACGTTGGAGTGAAAACGCTGAAGCTTTCTTT. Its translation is CASSQDGAGRWSENAEAFF.

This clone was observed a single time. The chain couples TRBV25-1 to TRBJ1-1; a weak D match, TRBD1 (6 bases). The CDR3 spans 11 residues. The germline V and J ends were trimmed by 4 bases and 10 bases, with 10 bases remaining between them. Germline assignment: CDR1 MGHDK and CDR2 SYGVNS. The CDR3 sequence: CASSGNRVAFF. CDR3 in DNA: TGTGCCAGCAGTGGCAACAGGGTAGCTTTCTTT.

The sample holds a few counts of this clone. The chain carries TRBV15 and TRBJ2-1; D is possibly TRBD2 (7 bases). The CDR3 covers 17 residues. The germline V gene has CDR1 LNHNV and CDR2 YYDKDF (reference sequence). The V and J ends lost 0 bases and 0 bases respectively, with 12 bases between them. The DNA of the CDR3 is TGTGCCACCAGCAGAGAAGGGGGGGTAAGCTCCTACAATGAGCAGTTCTTC. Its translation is CATSREGGVSSYNEQFF. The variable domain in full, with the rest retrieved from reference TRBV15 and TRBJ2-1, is DAMVIQNPRYQVTQFGKPVTLSCSQTLNHNVMYWYQQKSSQAPKLLFHYYDKDFNNEADTPDNFQSRRPNTSFCFLDIRSPGLGDTAMYLCATSREGGVSSYNEQFFGPGTRLTVL.

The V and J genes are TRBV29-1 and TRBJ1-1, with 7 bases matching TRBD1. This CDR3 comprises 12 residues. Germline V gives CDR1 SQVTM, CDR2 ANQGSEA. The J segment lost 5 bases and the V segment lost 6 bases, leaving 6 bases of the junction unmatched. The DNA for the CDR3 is TGCAGCGTGAGACAGGGATGGACTGAAGCTTTCTTT. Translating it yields CSVRQGWTEAFF.

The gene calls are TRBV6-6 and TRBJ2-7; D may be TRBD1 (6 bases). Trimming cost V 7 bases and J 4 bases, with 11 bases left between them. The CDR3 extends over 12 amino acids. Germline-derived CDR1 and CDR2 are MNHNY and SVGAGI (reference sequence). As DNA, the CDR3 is TGTGCCAGCAAACAACAGGGTTACGAGCAGTACTTC. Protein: CASKQQGYEQYF.

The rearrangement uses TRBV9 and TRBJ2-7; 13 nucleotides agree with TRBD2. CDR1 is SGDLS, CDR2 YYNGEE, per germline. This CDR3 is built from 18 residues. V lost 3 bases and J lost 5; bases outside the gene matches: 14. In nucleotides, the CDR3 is TGTGCCAGCAGCGAGGCCCCCCTACTAGCGGGGGGGCTACACGAGCAGTACTTC. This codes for CASSEAPLLAGGLHEQYF.

This chain's CDR3 is CASSVMAMGHSNTGELFF. In nucleotides, the CDR3 is TGTGCCAGCAGCGTAATGGCTATGGGACACTCGAACACCGGGGAGCTGTTTTTT. J is TRBJ2-2 and V is TRBV9; TRBD1 is a possible D gene (6 bases). V was clipped by 1 base and J by 0 bases, with 16 bases between them. This CDR3 is built from 18 residues. Germline loops: CDR1 SGDLS, CDR2 YYNGEE.

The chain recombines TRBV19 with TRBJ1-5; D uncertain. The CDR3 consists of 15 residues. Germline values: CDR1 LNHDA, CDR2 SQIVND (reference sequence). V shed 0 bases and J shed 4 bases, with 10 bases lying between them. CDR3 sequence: CASSIDSPGNQPQHF. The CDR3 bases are TGTGCCAGTAGTATAGATTCACCGGGGAATCAGCCCCAGCATTTT.

The CDR3 region has the DNA TGTGCCAGCAGCTGGACTAGCGGCCATGAGCAGTTCTTC. Its protein is CASSWTSGHEQFF. This rearrangement joins TRBV7-3 to TRBJ2-1, with 10 positions matching TRBD2. This CDR3 is built from 13 residues. Trimming cost V 4 bases and J 8 bases; bases outside gene matches: 2. CDR1 and CDR2 from the germline V gene are SGHTA and FQGTGA. Together with reference TRBV7-3 and TRBJ2-1, the CDR3 gives the full variable domain: GAGVSQTPSNKVTEKGKYVELRCDPISGHTALYWYRQSLGQGPEFLIYFQGTGAADDSGLPNDRFFAVRPEGSVSTLKIQRTERGDSAVYLCASSWTSGHEQFFGPGTRLTVL.

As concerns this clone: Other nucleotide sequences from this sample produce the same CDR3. The DNA of the CDR3 is TGTGCCAGCAGCGTAGACAGGGGATTCACCGGGGAGCTGTTTTTT. Amino acids: CASSVDRGFTGELFF. The chain recombines TRBV9 with TRBJ2-2; 7 bases agree with TRBD1. Germline V lookup: CDR1 SGDLS, CDR2 YYNGEE. Trimming cost V 0 bases and J 4 bases; bases outside gene matches: 3. This CDR3 is 15 amino acids long.

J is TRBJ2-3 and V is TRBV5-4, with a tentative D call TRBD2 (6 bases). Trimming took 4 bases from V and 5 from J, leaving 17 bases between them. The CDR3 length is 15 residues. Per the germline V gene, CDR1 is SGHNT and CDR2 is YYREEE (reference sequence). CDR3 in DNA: TGTGCCAGCAGCCGGCGGGACCGGGCGGGAGATACGCAGTATTTT. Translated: CASSRRDRAGDTQYF.

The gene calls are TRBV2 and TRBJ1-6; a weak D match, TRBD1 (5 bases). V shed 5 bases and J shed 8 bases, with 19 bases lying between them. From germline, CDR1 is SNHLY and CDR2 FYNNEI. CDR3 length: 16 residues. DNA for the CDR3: TGTGCCAGCAGTAAAGATTTGCAGGGCCGTTATTCACCCCTCCACTTT. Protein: CASSKDLQGRYSPLHF.

The CDR3 DNA reads as TGTGCCAGCAGTTACGGACTAGCGGGGCTGGGGGAGCAGTACTTC. It yields the protein CASSYGLAGLGEQYF. The V gene is TRBV6-5, the J gene TRBJ2-7; 12 positions match TRBD2. V lost 2 bases, J lost 7 bases, and 6 bases stayed unmatched. The CDR3 length is 15 residues. Germline CDR1 MNHEY, CDR2 SVGAGI.

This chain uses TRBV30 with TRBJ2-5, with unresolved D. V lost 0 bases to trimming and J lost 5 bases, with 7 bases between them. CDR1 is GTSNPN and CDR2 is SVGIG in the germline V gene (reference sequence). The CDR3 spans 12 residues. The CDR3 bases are TGTGCCTGGAGTGTACAAATTGAGACCCAGTACTTC. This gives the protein CAWSVQIETQYF. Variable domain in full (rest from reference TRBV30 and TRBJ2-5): SQTIHQWPATLVQPVGSPLSLECTVEGTSNPNLYWYRQAAGRGLQLLFYSVGIGQISSEVPQNLSASRPQDRQFILSSKKLLLSDSGFYLCAWSVQIETQYFGPGTRLLVL.

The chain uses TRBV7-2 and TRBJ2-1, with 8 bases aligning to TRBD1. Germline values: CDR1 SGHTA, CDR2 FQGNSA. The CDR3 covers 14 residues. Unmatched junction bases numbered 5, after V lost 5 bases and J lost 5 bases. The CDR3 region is CASSPNRGDNEQFF. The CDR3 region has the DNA TGTGCCAGCAGCCCAAACAGGGGGGACAATGAGCAGTTCTTC. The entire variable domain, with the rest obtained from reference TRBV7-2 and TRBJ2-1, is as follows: GAGVSQSPSNKVTEKGKDVELRCDPISGHTALYWYRQSLGQGLEFLIYFQGNSAPDKSGLPSDRFSAERTGGSVSTLTIQRTQQEDSAVYLCASSPNRGDNEQFFGPGTRLTVL.

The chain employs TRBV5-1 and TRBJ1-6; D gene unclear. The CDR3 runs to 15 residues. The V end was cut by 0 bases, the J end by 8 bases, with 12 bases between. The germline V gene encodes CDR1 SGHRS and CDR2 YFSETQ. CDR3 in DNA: TGCGCCAGCAGCTTGGTAGCGGGTTCGGATTCACCCCTCCACTTT. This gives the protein CASSLVAGSDSPLHF. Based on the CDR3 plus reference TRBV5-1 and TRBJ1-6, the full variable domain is KAGVTQTPRYLIKTRGQQVTLSCSPISGHRSVSWYQQTPGQGLQFLFEYFSETQRNKGNFPGRFSGRQFSNSRSEMNVSTLELGDSALYLCASSLVAGSDSPLHFGNGTRLTVT.

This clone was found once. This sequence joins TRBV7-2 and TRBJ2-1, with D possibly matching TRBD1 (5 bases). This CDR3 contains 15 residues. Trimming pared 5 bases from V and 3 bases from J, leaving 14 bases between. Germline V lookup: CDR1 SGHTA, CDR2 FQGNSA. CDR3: CASSTLFRGYNEQFF. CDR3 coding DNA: TGTGCCAGCAGCACTCTCTTTAGGGGCTACAATGAGCAGTTCTTC.